Described below is a single T cell receptor beta chain sequence and its context. The sample holds a few counts of this clone. Its antigen target is currently unknown. Per-base qualities were not stored, and no clone one base away is much larger. To prepare the library, the immunoSEQ multiplex PCR assay was applied. For the multiplex PCR, a mixture combining 60 forward primers for TCR Vbeta segments and 13 reverse primers for TCR Jbeta segments was used. The CDR3 region of rearranged TCR beta genes was amplified from genomic DNA by a multiplex PCR assay. The Illumina HiSeq System was used to sequence the amplified TCR beta libraries as 87-base-pair reads. As for how the authors treated the data: A later analysis tallied 75 million to 95 million unique TCR beta chains across the 666 repertoires, and approximately 9.9 million of those chains were shared by two or more donors. Raw reads were error-corrected and collapsed into unique sequences with a nearest-neighbor algorithm that merged closely related sequences to remove PCR and sequencing errors. V, D and J gene segments were assigned by aligning CDR3 sequences to IMGT reference sequences. For a sequence to be retained, a match of at least six nucleotides was required to both a V gene segment and a J gene segment. Rearrangements were classified as productive when the CDR3 lacked stop codons and remained in frame with V and J, and all other rearrangements were classified as non-productive. Following IMGT convention, CDR3 was defined as the stretch from the second conserved V-encoded cysteine up to the conserved J-encoded phenylalanine. In an earlier analysis of more than 550 of the donors, sequences lacking an unambiguous match to a single V gene segment were excluded. In an earlier analysis of approximately 610 of the donors, V segments were called functional above 56.7% productive rearrangements and were called segregating when the between-donor standard deviation exceeded 5%. A statistical classification framework was built to diagnose cytomegalovirus status from the catalog of TCR beta chain sequences. In a later analysis, TCR nucleotide sequences were compared against IMGT/GENE-DB human TR gene sequences so that V and J genes could be assigned. The TCRdist pipeline was used in a later analysis to assign CDR3 sequences and most-parsimonious VDJ recombination scenarios. In a later analysis, each TCR beta chain was defined by its CDR3 amino acid sequence together with its V-gene family, and reads lacking a unique V-gene family were excluded. A later analysis removed nearly 600 highly shared, low-generation-probability nucleotide sequences to deal with suspected cross-contamination and a sequencing artifact. A later analysis calculated a clonal expansion index for each public chain from normalized within-repertoire ranks of inferred template counts. A later analysis computed generation probabilities with a VDJ recombination model fitted to out-of-frame rearrangements, and checked the results against IGoR. Hypergeometric tests were used in a later analysis to score TCR-TCR, TCR-HLA and TCR-CMV co-occurrence, with a repertoire-size bias correction applied to the TCR pairs. A later analysis estimated false discovery rates by permuting HLA or CMV assignments 20 times. In a later analysis, co-occurring TCRs were grouped using DBSCAN, and TCRdist sequence similarity was added for clustering within HLA-allele-positive subsets. Co-occurrence clustering excluded repertoires with fewer than 30,000 or more than 120,000 public chains, plus five with anomalous nucleotide sharing. This is the immuneACCESS table as TCRdb keeps it, with only in-frame sequences that have V and J called. A part of the clones is gone; compared with another copy, unresolved V genes explain less than half, and the rest is unexplained. V and J calls and clone size are copied from that table; D and trimming were computed from the DNA. The sample data list 65,000 to 100,000 clones, and more than 75% of these were observed just once. Approximately 14% of the sample goes to the ten largest clones.

Reading from cysteine to phenylalanine, the CDR3 counts 18 amino acids. This entry keeps only the CDR3 DNA: 54 bases, framed from base 1. CDR1 and CDR2 are read off the germline V gene as MDHEN and SYDVKM. V has 5 bases trimmed and J has 1 base trimmed; junction bases matching no gene number 12. This sample was taken from a study of cytomegalovirus exposure and HLA in healthy donors (dated by TCRdb to 2017 to 2019). About the study as a whole: According to an earlier analysis of several hundred of the donors, about 179 million T cells yielded 117 million unique TCR beta sequences and 250 to 350 Gb of sequence data. Roughly 290 gigabases of sequencing data and 70 million to 100 million unique TCR sequences made up an early release that covered 500 to 650 HLA-typed donors. Of the roughly 390 genotyped donors, over 80% were placed in the genetic ancestry cluster associated with self-reported Caucasian donors. The study aimed to test whether cataloging public T cell receptors could reveal signatures of past pathogen exposure. Using immunosequencing, the study profiled T cell repertoires from roughly 650 subjects and related those repertoires to cytomegalovirus serostatus. In addition to the first cohort of hundreds of subjects, a separate validation cohort of approximately 120 different subjects was used. To predict cytomegalovirus infection status, the study brought together high-throughput TCR immunosequencing, statistical association of individual TCRs with disease status, and machine learning. A later analysis re-analyzed previously published TCR beta repertoires from roughly 690 donors and added high-resolution HLA genotyping to study TCR occurrence patterns. Rather than drawing on any new phenotypic data, the later analysis identified candidate immune exposures from TCR beta sequences and the way those sequences occurred across donors. An earlier analysis of approximately 580 of the donors used high-throughput TCR beta sequencing to judge whether each TCR beta V gene segment behaved as functional or pseudogenic. Alongside the repertoire data, information on donor age, sex, ethnicity and CMV serostatus was compiled. A later genetic analysis used genome-wide SNP genotypes for about 55% of the 666 donors, treating that subset as a discovery cohort. Every discovery cohort repertoire had been produced on one sequencing platform. HLA typing included class I and class II loci at four-digit resolution. Typing coverage varied by locus: about 620-630 donors for A, B, C, DRB1 and DQB1; around 560 for DQA1; over 600 for DPA1; approximately 470 for DPB1. About 5 DR-DQ haplotypes were handled as single units for association and clustering, since linkage in the cohort was strong. Among around 400 genotyped donors of the cohort, an average of about 220,000 unique TCR beta nucleotide sequences was sequenced per donor, of which approximately 19% were non-productive.

On the study overall, not on this receptor specifically: Linkage disequilibrium might explain the correlated functional status among segregating V segments, but an unknown experimental factor could not be ruled out. At a false discovery rate of 0.05, a later analysis linked fewer than 20,000 TCR beta sequences to specific HLA alleles. In a later analysis, the rate of TCR association differed among HLA loci, with DRB1 alleles having the most associated TCRs and HLA-C alleles having the fewest. The cohort was sequenced for TCR beta chains only, and without alpha or paired-chain data the features that could be detected were limited. The authors suggested that the approach could potentially be generalized to other disease states and immunological phenotypes. A later genetic analysis associated a missense DCLRE1C variant with V-gene and J-gene trimming of TCR beta chains, and an independent cohort replicated the association. In vitro tests confirmed that a few of the cytomegalovirus-associated TCR beta chains recognize cytomegalovirus antigens. A cluster of highly shared sequence variants was judged likely to be a technical artifact of the sequencing pipeline. In a later analysis, most CMV-associated TCR beta chains were found to appear HLA-restricted, with HLA associations seemingly driven largely by CMV exposure. Compared with equally common non-associated chains, HLA-associated TCR beta chains in a later analysis were more clonally expanded and had lower generation probabilities. An earlier analysis of approximately 590 of the donors showed that most TCR beta V segments appeared in productive rearrangements either about 87% or about 30% of the time, which broadly matched IMGT annotations. Most TCR sequences were observed very rarely across donors, whereas some public TCRs were present in many individuals. The presence/absence analyses assumed that sequencing depth was roughly uniform across donors, and that assumption may not be true. Because the 87-base-pair reads could not distinguish some IMGT-functional V segments, including TRBV6-2 and TRBV6-3, those segments were excluded. Assigning TCR associations to individual alleles was difficult when HLA alleles, especially DR and DQ, strongly co-occurred. Several of the top co-occurrence clusters appeared to be linked to parvovirus B19, influenza, CMV and Epstein-Barr virus, according to a later analysis. Compared with the roughly 720-donor mean, donors in an Asian-associated ancestry cluster had fewer N-insertions in productive TCRs, according to a later genetic analysis. The earlier analysis of approximately 560 of the donors excluded 15 to 20 rarely observed V segments, including chromosome 9 orphons, because counts were too low. A further reported finding was that TCR beta sequences accurately predicted the HLA-A and HLA-B alleles for most subjects in the first cohort. Immune exposure information for the cohort was limited to CMV serostatus. In both the original and validation cohorts, the classifier was reported to diagnose cytomegalovirus status with high specificity and sensitivity. HLA typing was unavailable for some donors at each locus, so association tests used only the typed subset. A total of 150 to 200 TCR beta chains were listed by the study as associated with cytomegalovirus.

The cohort consisted of hundreds of healthy bone marrow donors. Cohort members were all nominally healthy when sampled, although unrecorded immune exposures were likely present. The donor tested CMV seropositive and was one of the 289 seropositive cohort members. A peripheral blood sample was provided by each donor, and peripheral blood mononuclear cells were used for TCR beta sequencing. Genomic DNA was extracted from the blood cell samples with the Qiagen DNeasy Blood Extraction Kit. The sequenced material came from PBMCs. The rearrangement combines TRBV28 with TRBJ2-1, and TRBD1 matches 9 of the central bases. The receptor comes from a woman between 35 and 50 years old in good health and CMV-seropositive. In nucleotides, the sequence is TGTGCCAGCAGTATCACCACACGACAGGGGGGATCCTACAATGAGCAGTTCTTC. Protein translation: CASSITTRQGGSYNEQFF. Supplemented by the reference TRBV28 and TRBJ2-1 proteins around the CDR3, the complete variable domain is DVKVTQSSRYLVKRTGEKVFLECVQDMDHENMFWYRQDPGLGLRLIYFSYDVKMKEKGDIPEGYSVSREKKERFSLILESASTNQTSMYLCASSITTRQGGSYNEQFFGPGTRLTVL.